The T cell receptor (beta chain) under discussion was sequenced for a study of T-cell reconstitution after alpha-beta-depleted transplantation in children. Study observations and caveats: It was reported that alpha-beta T cells came from several hundred expanded graft clones (about two months after transplant). A year had passed since transplant, and T-cell counts and diversity by then came mostly from newly produced T cells. Surviving recipient T cells and thymic progenitors accounted for the high day-60 TCRbeta diversity observed in some patients.

The TCRbeta library incorporated unique molecular identifiers. TCRdb ran MiXCR on the PCR reads and lists one entry per CDR3 protein. In the table there are about a million distinct CDR3 sequences, about 29% of which are singletons. Points on this clonotype: Antigen: not known.

The sample in question was PBMCs, mostly from graft donor cells, obtained 360 days after TCRalphabeta/CD19-depleted stem cell transplant. The sequence derives from a boy in the first two years of life who had a stem cell transplant for SCID, so the T cells may come from the graft donor.

As DNA, the CDR3 is TGCGCCAGCAGCTTAGAGCTCCCTCGAGATACGCAGTATTTT. This encodes CASSLELPRDTQYF. V gene TRBV5-1 combines with J gene TRBJ2-3; unclear D gene. Germline assignment: CDR1 SGHRS and CDR2 YFSETQ. The CDR3 is made up of 14 amino acids. V was trimmed by 2 bases and J by 5 bases, leaving 12 bases between them.